This T cell receptor (beta chain) was identified in a study of OX40 agonist ivuxolimab in advanced cancers. About the research overall: Ivuxolimab, which is an agonistic anti-OX40 (CD134) antibody, was administered to the patients. Patients undergoing dose escalation presented with hepatocellular carcinoma, melanoma, renal cell or head and neck cancer.

Study outcomes and limitations: At doses 0.1 to 3.0 mg/kg, CD4+ and CD8+ clones expanded.

Remarks on this clone: Its antigen is as yet unknown.

Clones were read by immunoSEQ multiplex PCR, and TCRdb kept only the in-frame ones, dropping some. The repertoire holds about 40,000 clones, with around 83% as singletons. The CDR3 sequence is 14 residues long. Germline V lookup: CDR1 MNHEY, CDR2 SMNVEV (reference sequence). V lost 4 bases to trimming and J lost 2 bases, with 8 bases between them. The receptor was derived from an adult with an advanced solid tumor such as melanoma, head and neck, liver or kidney cancer. This specimen consisted of CD4+ or CD8+ T cells sorted from blood, obtained in a trial of the OX40 agonist ivuxolimab. The J gene is TRBJ2-2, the V gene TRBV27, with a tentative D call TRBD1 (5 bases). The CDR3 bases are TGTGCCAGCAGTTGGGGCAGCAACACCGGGGAGCTGTTTTTT. Translating it yields CASSWGSNTGELFF.